A single T cell receptor (beta chain) is shown here with its context. The authors ran a second PCR of roughly 6 to 12 cycles using a sample-barcoded 5' primer and a J-beta primer mix. TCRdb reprocessed the 5' RACE reads with MiXCR, giving one entry per CDR3 protein. The data show 790,000 or so distinct CDR3 sequences, 35% to 60% seen once. This specimen belongs to a study of blood T cells in healthy people across ages. Germline CDR1 and CDR2: MNHEY and SVGEGT. The junction had 6 bases not matched to a gene; V was cut back by 5 bases and J by 8 bases. This CDR3 comprises 14 residues. This rearrangement joins TRBV6-2 or TRBV6-3 to TRBJ2-1; 10 positions agree with TRBD2. This clonotype originated in an elderly man in good health. Sequencing was done on a sample of blood. CDR3 sequence (DNA): TGTGCCAGCAGTAGGCCTAGCGGGAGAGATGAGCAGTTCTTC. Encoded protein: CASSRPSGRDEQFF.